The clone carrying this T cell receptor beta chain is a singleton in its sample. These data are taken from a study of T cell changes during pregnancy in multiple sclerosis. The germline V gene encodes CDR1 SGHAT and CDR2 FQNNGV. The CDR3 contains 15 residues. Trimming at V came to 6 bases and at J to 1 base, leaving 4 bases not matched to a gene. Assay: immunoSEQ multiplex PCR; the TCRdb copy retains only in-frame clones and omits some. The table has fewer than 90,000 clones, 75% to 95% seen once. Material: peripheral blood, obtained in the second trimester of pregnancy. The chain employs TRBV11-2 and TRBJ2-1; 9 nucleotides match TRBD2. This TCR was sampled from a female donor with multiple sclerosis, enrolled in a pregnancy study. CDR3 bases: TGTGCCAGCAGTGGGACTAGCCTTTCCTACAATGAGCAGTTCTTC. Protein product: CASSGTSLSYNEQFF.